The next 15 T cell receptor beta chains were all read from a single sample in a study of breast tumors, draining lymph nodes, adjacent tissues. TCRdb re-derived calls from the multiplex PCR reads in MiXCR, one entry per CDR3 protein. The repertoire holds roughly 49,000 distinct CDR3 sequences, with 42% as singletons. The sequencing input was breast tumor tissue. These receptors all stem from a female donor with breast cancer. Some clones in this sample may be carry-over from other donors' samples.

As for this clonotype: Likely a read error: the CDR3 ends without its conserved phenylalanine or tryptophan. It is unclear where the CDR3 begins or ends on the DNA, so no DNA is shown, and the CDR3 is as TCRdb lists it. The chain carries TRBV2 and TRBJ2-5; the D call TRBD2 from the table was never checked on the DNA. The CDR3 totals 13 residues, both ends included. CDR1 and CDR2 (germline): SNHLY, FYNNEI. CDR3 protein: CASRVGPGYTFGS.

For this clonotype: It may be a read error: a sequence one base away is much more abundant. V gene TRBV20-1 combines with J gene TRBJ1-1; possible D gene TRBD1, 5 bases. The CDR3 is made up of 12 amino acids. Germline V CDR1 and CDR2: DFQATT, SNEGSKA (reference sequence). The CDR3 coding sequence is TGCAGCTGTGAGAGGGGCATCACTGAAGCTTTCTTT. Translating gives CSCERGITEAFF.

V is TRBV15 and J is TRBJ2-7, with 7 positions matching TRBD1. The CDR3 has 19 residues. J gave up 0 bases and V 2 bases, and 16 bases lay outside the gene matches. The V gene's germline CDR1 is LNHNV and CDR2 YYDKDF (reference sequence). The CDR3 DNA is TGTGCCACCAGCAGAATAGACAGGGAATTGCTAGCCAGCTCCTACGAGCAGTACTTC. Translating it yields CATSRIDRELLASSYEQYF. Variable domain in full (rest from reference TRBV15 and TRBJ2-7): DAMVIQNPRYQVTQFGKPVTLSCSQTLNHNVMYWYQQKSSQAPKLLFHYYDKDFNNEADTPDNFQSRRPNTSFCFLDIRSPGLGDTAMYLCATSRIDRELLASSYEQYFGPGTRLTVT.

At least ten counts were recorded for this clonotype. The chain employs TRBV12-3 or TRBV12-4 and TRBJ1-2; 9 positions agree with TRBD1. The CDR3 contains 16 residues. The trim removed 0 bases at V and 8 bases at J, leaving 10 bases unmatched. CDR3 loop: CASSLAAGQGGGGYTF. The CDR3 DNA reads TGTGCCAGCAGTTTAGCGGCGGGACAGGGTGGAGGCGGCTACACCTTC.

This clonotype came up many times. V gene TRBV9 combines with J gene TRBJ2-5; TRBD1 matches at 7 bases. V dropped 0 bases and J dropped 3; count of bases not matched to a gene: 8. The germline CDR1 and CDR2 sequences are SGDLS and YYNGEE. This CDR3 has 16 amino acids. The CDR3 DNA sequence: TGTGCCAGCAGCGTAGCCCCCCAGACAGGGAAAGAGACCCAGTACTTC. Its translation: CASSVAPQTGKETQYF.

The chain has TRBV30 and TRBJ1-6; 9 bases align to TRBD1. V trimming: 3 bases; J trimming: 0 bases; junction bases outside the gene matches: 6. Germline lookup yields CDR1 GTSNPN and CDR2 SVGIG (reference sequence). This CDR3 contains 17 residues. CDR3 sequence (DNA): TGTGCCTGGAGGGAAGGACAGGGGAGCTCCTATAATTCACCCCTCCACTTT. Its translation is CAWREGQGSSYNSPLHF.

This clonotype has ten or more counts. V usage is TRBV5-5 and J usage is TRBJ2-2; no reliable D call. V lost 4 bases to trimming and J lost 5 bases, with 12 bases between them. The CDR3 covers 14 residues. Per the germline V gene, CDR1 is SGHKS and CDR2 is YYEKEE (reference sequence). The CDR3 DNA reads TGTGCCAGCAGCCAAGGGCCTCAAACCGGGGAGCTGTTTTTT. Residues: CASSQGPQTGELFF.

With regard to this clonotype: The junction does not match germline at one end; this may be a read error. This chain links TRBV9 with TRBJ1-3, with D unclear. Per the germline V gene, CDR1 is SGDLS and CDR2 is YYNGEE. CDR3 length equals 15 residues. The CDR3 loop reads CASNVDSLVGNTTYF. CDR3 DNA sequence: TGTGCCAGCAACGTAGATAGTCTTGTTGGAAACACCACATATTTT.

This clonotype was recorded many times. The gene calls are TRBV5-6 and TRBJ2-3, with 8 bases that match TRBD2. The length of the CDR3 is 17 residues. J lost 4 bases, V lost 4 bases, and 14 bases had no gene match. Germline CDR1 SGHDT, CDR2 YYEEEE. Written as DNA, the CDR3 is TGTGCCAGCAGCCCCCGGGGGGCTAGCGGGCTGGCAGATACGCAGTATTTT. Protein sequence: CASSPRGASGLADTQYF.

Judged by abundance, this clonotype is medium-sized. Here the CDR3 reads CASSEGGQGEADTQYF. The CDR3 DNA sequence: TGTGCCAGCAGCGAGGGAGGGCAGGGAGAGGCAGATACGCAGTATTTT. The chain has TRBV9 and TRBJ2-3, with 7 bases identical to TRBD2. This CDR3 comprises 16 residues. Trimming removed 3 bases from V and 4 bases from J; junction bases left unmatched: 11. CDR1 and CDR2 from the germline V gene are SGDLS and YYNGEE.

This clonotype has at least ten counts. CDR3 sequence reads: CASSPRTGSYNEQFF. The CDR3 DNA follows: TGTGCCAGCAGTCCTCGGACAGGCTCCTACAATGAGCAGTTCTTC. This sequence joins TRBV6-4 and TRBJ2-1, with 7 bases lining up with TRBD1. The CDR3 has 15 residues. V was pared by 5 bases and J by 0 bases, with 4 bases of the junction left unmatched. Germline V gene lookup returns CDR1 MRHNA and CDR2 SNTAGT.

With respect to this clonotype: This clone may be a read error of a much larger clone one base away. The chain carries TRBV11-2 and TRBJ2-7; TRBD1 matches at 8 bases. Germline assignment: CDR1 SGHAT and CDR2 FQNNGV. CDR3 length: 15 amino acids. V was pared by 7 bases and J by 0 bases, with 8 bases of the junction left unmatched. For the CDR3, the DNA is TGTGCCAGCAACTCGACAGGGGCTACCTCCTACGAGCAGTACTTC. Translation: CASNSTGATSYEQYF.

The chain joins TRBV29-1 to TRBJ2-6; D is unclear. V was pared by 6 bases and J by 0 bases, with 12 bases between. CDR3 length: 15 amino acids. Germline V lookup: CDR1 SQVTM, CDR2 ANQGSEA. The CDR3 DNA follows: TGCAGCGTCCCCGGGCTGTGCTCTGGGGCCAACGTCCTGACTTTC. Amino acids: CSVPGLCSGANVLTF.

This clonotype was seen repeatedly, ten times or more. The chain links TRBV4-3 to TRBJ2-2, with D unresolved. Germline V lookup: CDR1 LGHNA, CDR2 YSLEER. This CDR3 is built from 16 residues. Trimming removed 2 bases from V and 3 bases from J, with 13 bases in between. The chain's CDR3 is CASSQRPAPHTGELFF. The CDR3 region has the DNA TGCGCCAGCAGCCAAAGGCCGGCCCCCCACACCGGGGAGCTGTTTTTT.

There are many counts of this clonotype. V and J are TRBV11-3 and TRBJ2-5, with 8 positions matching TRBD2. Germline V gene sequence: CDR1 SGHNT, CDR2 YENEEA. V trimming: 0 bases; J trimming: 7 bases; junction bases outside the gene matches: 1. The CDR3 sequence is 13 residues long. CDR3 DNA sequence: TGTGCCAGCAGCTTAGACGGGAGGGGGACCCAGTACTTC. It specifies CASSLDGRGTQYF.